The rows below give T cell receptor beta chains drawn from one sample of a study of cytomegalovirus exposure and HLA in healthy donors. TCRdb's copy holds only in-frame clones and misses some; the assay was immunoSEQ multiplex PCR. The data hold over 85,000 clones, with roughly 95% observed a single time. Sample: PBMCs. All receptors come from a woman aged 18-29 years in good health and CMV-seronegative. The CDR3 runs from the conserved cysteine through the conserved F or W. The order of the fields is CDR3 length, J gene, clone size, V gene, D gene, CDR3 DNA, CDR3 protein. The D gene is left open where the match is weak. Size is omitted from some rows. Given values are once, few, many or a class for expanded clones.

cdr3_length: 13
j_call: TRBJ1-1
clone_size: NA
v_call: TRBV6-1
d_call: NA
cdr3_nt: TGTGCCAGCAGGGGAGGGGTGAACACTGAAGCTTTCTTT
cdr3_aa: CASRGGVNTEAFF

cdr3_length: 13
j_call: TRBJ1-2
clone_size: NA
v_call: TRBV13
d_call: NA
cdr3_nt: TGTGCCAGCAGCCCGAGGGGCGGGAATGGCTACACCTTC
cdr3_aa: CASSPRGGNGYTF

cdr3_length: 14
j_call: TRBJ2-7
clone_size: NA
v_call: TRBV7-8
d_call: TRBD1
cdr3_nt: TGTGCCAGCAGCCGGGACAGGGTGAGGGACGAGCAGTACTTC
cdr3_aa: CASSRDRVRDEQYF

cdr3_length: 17
j_call: TRBJ2-2
clone_size: NA
v_call: TRBV6-1
d_call: TRBD2
cdr3_nt: TGTGCCAGCAGTGAAACTAGCGGGAGACGCAACACCGGGGAGCTGTTTTTT
cdr3_aa: CASSETSGRRNTGELFF

cdr3_length: 13
j_call: TRBJ1-1
clone_size: NA
v_call: TRBV7-3
d_call: TRBD1
cdr3_nt: TGTGCCAGCAGCTATGACAGGGATACTGAAGCTTTCTTT
cdr3_aa: CASSYDRDTEAFF

cdr3_length: 14
j_call: TRBJ2-3
clone_size: NA
v_call: TRBV6-5
d_call: TRBD1
cdr3_nt: TGTGCCAGCAGCTGGGACAGATTCACAGATACGCAGTATTTT
cdr3_aa: CASSWDRFTDTQYF

cdr3_length: 15
j_call: TRBJ2-1
clone_size: NA
v_call: TRBV6-6
d_call: TRBD2
cdr3_nt: TGTGCCAGCAGGAGGGTAGCGGGAGTGGCAAATGAGCAGTTCTTC
cdr3_aa: CASRRVAGVANEQFF

cdr3_length: 16
j_call: TRBJ1-3
clone_size: NA
v_call: TRBV7-9
d_call: NA
cdr3_nt: TGTGCCAGCAGTACGACTGGGGGCCACTCTGGAAACACCATATATTTT
cdr3_aa: CASSTTGGHSGNTIYF

cdr3_length: 13
j_call: TRBJ1-5
clone_size: NA
v_call: TRBV6-1
d_call: TRBD1
cdr3_nt: TGTGCCAGCAGTGAATACAGGGGTCAGCCCCAGCATTTT
cdr3_aa: CASSEYRGQPQHF

cdr3_length: 15
j_call: TRBJ2-7
clone_size: NA
v_call: TRBV11-2
d_call: TRBD2
cdr3_nt: TGTGCCAGCAGCTTAATCGGGCGGGAGGCTGGCGAGCAGTACTTC
cdr3_aa: CASSLIGREAGEQYF

cdr3_length: 14
j_call: TRBJ2-2
clone_size: once
v_call: TRBV7-6
d_call: NA
cdr3_nt: TGTGCCAGCAGCCTCGAGCGGAACACCGGGGAGCTGTTTTTT
cdr3_aa: CASSLERNTGELFF

cdr3_length: 15
j_call: TRBJ2-7
clone_size: NA
v_call: TRBV27
d_call: NA
cdr3_nt: TGTGCCAGCAGTTTATCGTATCCGGGGTACTACGAGCAGTACTTC
cdr3_aa: CASSLSYPGYYEQYF

cdr3_length: 14
j_call: TRBJ2-2
clone_size: once
v_call: TRBV4-2
d_call: TRBD2
cdr3_nt: TGTGCCAGCAGCCAAGAGCGGGGGACCGGGGAGCTGTTTTTT
cdr3_aa: CASSQERGTGELFF

cdr3_length: 15
j_call: TRBJ1-2
clone_size: NA
v_call: TRBV6-5
d_call: NA
cdr3_nt: TGTGCCAGCAGTTACGGGCGGGGGTTTAACTATGGCTACACCTTC
cdr3_aa: CASSYGRGFNYGYTF

cdr3_length: 18
j_call: TRBJ2-7
clone_size: NA
v_call: TRBV5-6
d_call: TRBD2
cdr3_nt: TGTGCCAGCAGCACGTGGACTAGCGGACATTCCTTGGACTACGAGCAGTACTTC
cdr3_aa: CASSTWTSGHSLDYEQYF

cdr3_length: 15
j_call: TRBJ2-7
clone_size: NA
v_call: TRBV5-1
d_call: TRBD1
cdr3_nt: TGCGCCAGCAGCTTGGGAGGCAGGGGGATCGACGAGCAGTACTTC
cdr3_aa: CASSLGGRGIDEQYF

cdr3_length: 15
j_call: TRBJ2-6
clone_size: NA
v_call: TRBV9
d_call: NA
cdr3_nt: TGTGCCAGCAGCGGGACAGTCTCTGGGGCCAACGTCCTGACTTTC
cdr3_aa: CASSGTVSGANVLTF

cdr3_length: 19
j_call: TRBJ2-2
clone_size: NA
v_call: TRBV5-7
d_call: NA
cdr3_nt: TGTGCCAGCAGCTCGGAGGGGGCCTCACCCCCCTCGAACACCGGGGAGCTGTTTTTT
cdr3_aa: CASSSEGASPPSNTGELFF

cdr3_length: 17
j_call: TRBJ1-3
clone_size: NA
v_call: TRBV2
d_call: NA
cdr3_nt: TGTGCCAGCAGTGAGTTCGACTCCCCCAGTCGTGGAAACACCATATATTTT
cdr3_aa: CASSEFDSPSRGNTIYF

cdr3_length: 15
j_call: TRBJ2-1
clone_size: NA
v_call: TRBV5-1
d_call: NA
cdr3_nt: TGCGCCAGCAGCTTTAGTACCCCGCCCTACAATGAGCAGTTCTTC
cdr3_aa: CASSFSTPPYNEQFF

cdr3_length: 15
j_call: TRBJ2-5
clone_size: NA
v_call: TRBV7-3
d_call: TRBD2
cdr3_nt: TGTGCCAGCAGCTCGATAGCGGGGGGCCAAGAGACCCAGTACTTC
cdr3_aa: CASSSIAGGQETQYF

cdr3_length: 16
j_call: TRBJ2-3
clone_size: NA
v_call: TRBV18
d_call: TRBD2
cdr3_nt: TGTGCCAGCTCAGTCCGTCTAGCGGGGACCACAGATACGCAGTATTTT
cdr3_aa: CASSVRLAGTTDTQYF

cdr3_length: 17
j_call: TRBJ2-2
clone_size: NA
v_call: TRBV6-4
d_call: TRBD1
cdr3_nt: TGTGCCAGCAGAGCGGCGGCGGGACAGGGGGCCTCCGGGGAGCTGTTTTTT
cdr3_aa: CASRAAAGQGASGELFF

cdr3_length: 16
j_call: TRBJ2-3
clone_size: NA
v_call: TRBV6-4
d_call: TRBD1
cdr3_nt: TGTGCCAGCAGTGACGCGACAGGGTACGGCACAGATACGCAGTATTTT
cdr3_aa: CASSDATGYGTDTQYF

cdr3_length: 14
j_call: TRBJ2-7
clone_size: NA
v_call: TRBV6-1
d_call: NA
cdr3_nt: TGTGCCAGCAGCCTTGAGACTCTACCCTACGAGCAGTACTTC
cdr3_aa: CASSLETLPYEQYF

cdr3_length: 17
j_call: TRBJ1-5
clone_size: NA
v_call: TRBV18
d_call: NA
cdr3_nt: TGTGCCAGCCCTGCAGCCGACATCCCTTTTAGCAATCAGCCCCAGCATTTT
cdr3_aa: CASPAADIPFSNQPQHF

cdr3_length: 17
j_call: TRBJ1-2
clone_size: NA
v_call: TRBV19
d_call: TRBD1
cdr3_nt: TGTGCCAGTAGTACAGACGGGACAGGGGGCTGGAGAAATGGCTACACCTTC
cdr3_aa: CASSTDGTGGWRNGYTF

cdr3_length: 16
j_call: TRBJ1-5
clone_size: NA
v_call: TRBV6-6
d_call: TRBD1
cdr3_nt: TGTGCCAGCAGTCGGCAACAGGGGGCGCGAGGTCAGCCCCAGCATTTT
cdr3_aa: CASSRQQGARGQPQHF

cdr3_length: 14
j_call: TRBJ1-2
clone_size: NA
v_call: TRBV7-2
d_call: NA
cdr3_nt: TGTGCCAGCAGCAACTCCGGGACTTTAAATGGCTACACCTTC
cdr3_aa: CASSNSGTLNGYTF

cdr3_length: 16
j_call: TRBJ2-2
clone_size: NA
v_call: TRBV11-2
d_call: TRBD1
cdr3_nt: TGTGCCAGCAGCTGGATTGACAGGGCTGACACCGGGGAGCTGTTTTTT
cdr3_aa: CASSWIDRADTGELFF

cdr3_length: 15
j_call: TRBJ2-2
clone_size: NA
v_call: TRBV29-1
d_call: TRBD1
cdr3_nt: TGCAGCGTTGAAGATCTGACGACAGGGACCGGGGAGCTGTTTTTT
cdr3_aa: CSVEDLTTGTGELFF

cdr3_length: 11
j_call: TRBJ1-1
clone_size: NA
v_call: TRBV30
d_call: NA
cdr3_nt: TGTGCCTGGAACAGGGACACTGAAGCTTTCTTT
cdr3_aa: CAWNRDTEAFF

cdr3_length: 14
j_call: TRBJ2-5
clone_size: NA
v_call: TRBV5-5
d_call: NA
cdr3_nt: TGTGCCAGCAGCTTGGTTTCGCTAATGGAGACCCAGTACTTC
cdr3_aa: CASSLVSLMETQYF

cdr3_length: 14
j_call: TRBJ1-1
clone_size: NA
v_call: TRBV7-9
d_call: NA
cdr3_nt: TGTGCCAGCAGCCCCCGGAGCTCGGACACTGAAGCTTTCTTT
cdr3_aa: CASSPRSSDTEAFF

cdr3_length: 15
j_call: TRBJ2-7
clone_size: NA
v_call: TRBV19
d_call: TRBD2
cdr3_nt: TGTGCCAGTAGTATACCCACTAGCGGCGCATCCGAGCAGTACTTC
cdr3_aa: CASSIPTSGASEQYF

cdr3_length: 17
j_call: TRBJ2-5
clone_size: NA
v_call: TRBV28
d_call: NA
cdr3_nt: TGTGCCAGCAGTATTGGTCCACTATGGGGGGTCCAAGAGACCCAGTACTTC
cdr3_aa: CASSIGPLWGVQETQYF

cdr3_length: 14
j_call: TRBJ2-2
clone_size: few
v_call: TRBV30
d_call: TRBD1
cdr3_nt: TGTGCCTGGAAGTTTACAGGGGACACCGGGGAGCTGTTTTTT
cdr3_aa: CAWKFTGDTGELFF

cdr3_length: 17
j_call: TRBJ2-1
clone_size: NA
v_call: TRBV28
d_call: TRBD1
cdr3_nt: TGTGCCAGCAGTTCACCAATACAGGGGCCTACCTACAATGAGCAGTTCTTC
cdr3_aa: CASSSPIQGPTYNEQFF

cdr3_length: 13
j_call: TRBJ2-3
clone_size: NA
v_call: TRBV5-1
d_call: NA
cdr3_nt: TGCGCCAGCAGCTCGACTAGCACAGATACGCAGTATTTT
cdr3_aa: CASSSTSTDTQYF

cdr3_length: 15
j_call: TRBJ2-7
clone_size: NA
v_call: TRBV5-6
d_call: TRBD1
cdr3_nt: TGTGCCAGCAGCTTGGCCGGTACAGGGGATTACGAGCAGTACTTC
cdr3_aa: CASSLAGTGDYEQYF

cdr3_length: 12
j_call: TRBJ1-1
clone_size: NA
v_call: TRBV27
d_call: NA
cdr3_nt: TGTGCCAGCAGGCAAGGGGGTTCTGGAGCTTTCTTT
cdr3_aa: CASRQGGSGAFF

cdr3_length: 16
j_call: TRBJ1-1
clone_size: few
v_call: TRBV2
d_call: TRBD1
cdr3_nt: TGTGCCAGCAGCCCGAACAGGGGTAGAGGGAACACTGAAGCTTTCTTT
cdr3_aa: CASSPNRGRGNTEAFF

cdr3_length: 15
j_call: TRBJ2-3
clone_size: NA
v_call: TRBV11-2
d_call: NA
cdr3_nt: TGTGCCAGCAGCCGGCAGGGGAAGGACACAGATACGCAGTATTTT
cdr3_aa: CASSRQGKDTDTQYF

cdr3_length: 14
j_call: TRBJ1-1
clone_size: NA
v_call: TRBV18
d_call: NA
cdr3_nt: TGTGCCAGCTCACCACTGCGGGGGGAGGCTGAAGCTTTCTTT
cdr3_aa: CASSPLRGEAEAFF

cdr3_length: 17
j_call: TRBJ2-3
clone_size: NA
v_call: TRBV7-9
d_call: TRBD2
cdr3_nt: TGTGCCAGCAGCTTAGTAGCGGGGGGGCCGAGCACAGATACGCAGTATTTT
cdr3_aa: CASSLVAGGPSTDTQYF

cdr3_length: 16
j_call: TRBJ2-1
clone_size: NA
v_call: TRBV2
d_call: TRBD2
cdr3_nt: TGTGCCAGCAGTTTTCAAGCGGGGGGGTCCTACAATGAGCAGTTCTTC
cdr3_aa: CASSFQAGGSYNEQFF

cdr3_length: 13
j_call: TRBJ2-3
clone_size: NA
v_call: TRBV7-6
d_call: TRBD2
cdr3_nt: TGTGCCAGCAGCTTGGCGGGGGCAGATACGCAGTATTTT
cdr3_aa: CASSLAGADTQYF